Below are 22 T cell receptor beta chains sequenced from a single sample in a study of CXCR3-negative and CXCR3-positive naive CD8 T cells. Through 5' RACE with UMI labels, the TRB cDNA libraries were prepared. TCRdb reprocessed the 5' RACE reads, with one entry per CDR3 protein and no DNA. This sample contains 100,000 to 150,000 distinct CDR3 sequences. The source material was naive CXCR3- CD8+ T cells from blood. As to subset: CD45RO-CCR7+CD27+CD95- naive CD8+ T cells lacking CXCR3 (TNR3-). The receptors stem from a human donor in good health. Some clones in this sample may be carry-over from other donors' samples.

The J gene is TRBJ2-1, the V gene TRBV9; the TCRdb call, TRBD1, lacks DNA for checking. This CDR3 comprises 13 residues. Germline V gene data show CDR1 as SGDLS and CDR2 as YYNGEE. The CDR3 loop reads CASSVAKGAEQFF.

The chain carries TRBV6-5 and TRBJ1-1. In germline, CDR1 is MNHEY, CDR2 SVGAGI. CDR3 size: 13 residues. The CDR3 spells CASSYSGSGEAFF.

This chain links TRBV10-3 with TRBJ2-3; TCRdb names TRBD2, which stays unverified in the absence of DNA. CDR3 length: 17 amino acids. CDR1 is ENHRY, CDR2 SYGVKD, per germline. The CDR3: CAISDGATSGSTDTQYF.

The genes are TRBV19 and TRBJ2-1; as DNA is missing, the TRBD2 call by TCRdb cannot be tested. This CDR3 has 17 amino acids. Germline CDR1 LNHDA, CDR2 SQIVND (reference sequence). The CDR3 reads CASSIDWAGTRHNEQFF.

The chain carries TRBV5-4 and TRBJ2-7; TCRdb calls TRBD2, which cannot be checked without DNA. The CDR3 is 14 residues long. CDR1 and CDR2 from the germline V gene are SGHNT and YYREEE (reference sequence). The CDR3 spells CASTSELAGGEQYF.

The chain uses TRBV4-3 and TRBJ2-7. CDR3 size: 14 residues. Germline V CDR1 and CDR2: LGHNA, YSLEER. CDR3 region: CASSQDQSYYEQYF.

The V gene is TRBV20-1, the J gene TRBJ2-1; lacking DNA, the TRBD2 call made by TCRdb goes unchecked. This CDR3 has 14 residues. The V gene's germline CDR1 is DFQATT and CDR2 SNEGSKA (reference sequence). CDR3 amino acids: CSASGTSGYNEQFF.

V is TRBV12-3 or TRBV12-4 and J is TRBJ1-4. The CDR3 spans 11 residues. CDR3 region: CASRDSEKLFF.

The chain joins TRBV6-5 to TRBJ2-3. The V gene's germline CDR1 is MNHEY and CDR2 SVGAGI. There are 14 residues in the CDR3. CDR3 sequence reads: CASSPTMIRDTQYF.

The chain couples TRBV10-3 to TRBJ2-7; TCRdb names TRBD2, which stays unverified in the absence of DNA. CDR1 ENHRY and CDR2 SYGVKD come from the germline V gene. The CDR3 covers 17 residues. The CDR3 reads CAIMGTSGGPSSYEQYF.

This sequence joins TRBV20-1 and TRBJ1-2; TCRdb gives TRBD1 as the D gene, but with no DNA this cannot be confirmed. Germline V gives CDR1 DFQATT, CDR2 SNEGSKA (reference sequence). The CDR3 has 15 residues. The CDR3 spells CSATSGTQGNYGYTF.

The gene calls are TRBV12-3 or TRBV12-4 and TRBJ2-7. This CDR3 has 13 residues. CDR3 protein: CASSLWDPYEQYF.

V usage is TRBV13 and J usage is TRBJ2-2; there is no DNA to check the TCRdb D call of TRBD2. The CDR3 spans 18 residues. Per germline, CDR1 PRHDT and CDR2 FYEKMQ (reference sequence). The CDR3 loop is CASSSSGLAGEYTGELFF.

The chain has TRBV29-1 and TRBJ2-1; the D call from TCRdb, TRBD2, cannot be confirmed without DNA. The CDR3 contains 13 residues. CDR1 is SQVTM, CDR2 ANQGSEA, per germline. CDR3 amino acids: CSVGLENYNEQFF.

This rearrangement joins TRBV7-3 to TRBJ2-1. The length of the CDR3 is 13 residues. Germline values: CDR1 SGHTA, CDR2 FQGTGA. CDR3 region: CASSPTDYNEQFF.

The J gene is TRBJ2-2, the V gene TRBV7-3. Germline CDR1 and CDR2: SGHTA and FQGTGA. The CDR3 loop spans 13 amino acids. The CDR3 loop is CASSSYLTGELFF.

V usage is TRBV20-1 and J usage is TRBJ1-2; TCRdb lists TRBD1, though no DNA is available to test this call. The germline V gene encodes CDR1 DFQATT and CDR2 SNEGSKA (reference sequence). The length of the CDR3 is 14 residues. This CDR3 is CSARERGSSYGYTF.

The CDR3 protein is CSARENRRPQETQYF. J is TRBJ2-5 and V is TRBV20-1; TCRdb's D gene call, TRBD1, goes unchecked for lack of DNA. The germline CDR1 and CDR2 sequences are DFQATT and SNEGSKA (reference sequence). The CDR3 totals 15 residues.

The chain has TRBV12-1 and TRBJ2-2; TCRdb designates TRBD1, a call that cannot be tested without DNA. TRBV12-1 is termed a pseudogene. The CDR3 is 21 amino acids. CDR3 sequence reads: CASSYPLCTPTGTGSAGELFF.

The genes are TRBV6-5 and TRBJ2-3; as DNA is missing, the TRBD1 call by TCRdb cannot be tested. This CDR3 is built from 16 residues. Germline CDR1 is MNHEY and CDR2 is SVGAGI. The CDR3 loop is CASSSDTGGEPDTQYF.

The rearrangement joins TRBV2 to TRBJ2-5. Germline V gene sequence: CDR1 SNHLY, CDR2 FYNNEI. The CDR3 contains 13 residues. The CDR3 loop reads CASSGPNQETQYF.

The CDR3 sequence is CSAPDNYEQYF. V is TRBV20-1 and J is TRBJ2-7. This CDR3 is built from 11 residues. CDR1 is DFQATT and CDR2 is SNEGSKA in the germline V gene (reference sequence).